Below are 27 T cell receptor beta chains sequenced from a single sample in a study of blood T cell repertoires in COVID-19. Only in-frame clones appear in the TCRdb table, and some are missing; sequencing was by immunoSEQ multiplex PCR. The data hold 280,000 or so clones, with 70% to 90% observed a single time. Material for sequencing was peripheral blood. Every receptor here comes from a woman aged 55-69 years with acute or convalescent COVID-19.

V and J are TRBV7-2 and TRBJ2-1, with 8 bases that match TRBD2. Germline loops: CDR1 SGHTA, CDR2 FQGNSA. The V gene end was trimmed by 0 bases and the J gene end by 4 bases; junction bases not matched to a gene: 5. The CDR3 consists of 16 residues. CDR3 nucleotides: TGTGCCAGCAGCTTAGCCAGCGGGGGACCTTACAATGAGCAGTTCTTC. Its protein is CASSLASGGPYNEQFF.

The chain links TRBV2 to TRBJ1-5; D not resolved. V lost 1 base and J 5 bases, leaving 6 bases between the germline ends. Germline V lookup: CDR1 SNHLY, CDR2 FYNNEI. The CDR3 loop spans 13 amino acids. The chain's CDR3 is CASSEGRDQPQHF. In nucleotides, the CDR3 is TGTGCCAGCAGTGAAGGGAGAGATCAGCCCCAGCATTTT.

This clone was detected many times. CDR3 sequence: CASSATSGRGRTDTQYF. CDR3 DNA sequence: TGTGCCAGCAGCGCCACTAGCGGGAGGGGGCGGACAGATACGCAGTATTTT. This sequence joins TRBV9 and TRBJ2-3; 13 positions match TRBD2. Per germline, CDR1 SGDLS and CDR2 YYNGEE. V was clipped by 3 bases and J by 3 bases; unmatched bases: 7. This CDR3 has 17 amino acids. Full variable domain (remainder filled in from reference TRBV9 and TRBJ2-3): DSGVTQTPKHLITATGQRVTLRCSPRSGDLSVYWYQQSLDQGLQFLIQYYNGEERAKGNILERFSAQQFPDLHSELNLSSLELGDSALYFCASSATSGRGRTDTQYFGPGTRLTVL.

The chain has TRBV30 and TRBJ1-5, with TRBD1 matching 7 bases. The CDR3 has 15 amino acids. Trimming took 2 bases from V and 0 from J; bases not matched to a gene: 4. From germline, CDR1 is GTSNPN and CDR2 SVGIG (reference sequence). For the CDR3, the DNA is TGTGCCTGGAGTACAGGGGCGTATAGCAATCAGCCCCAGCATTTT. Protein: CAWSTGAYSNQPQHF.

The chain recombines TRBV7-9 with TRBJ1-3, with a tentative D call TRBD1 (6 bases). Germline assignment: CDR1 SEHNR and CDR2 FQNEAQ (reference sequence). There are 15 residues in the CDR3. V was cut by 5 bases and J by 4 bases, with 15 bases left in between. The CDR3 region has the DNA TGTGCCAGCAGCAGGGTCGGGGGGCAAGGAAACACCATATATTTT. It specifies CASSRVGGQGNTIYF.

The gene calls are TRBV10-3 and TRBJ2-7, with D possibly being TRBD1 (5 bases). The germline gives CDR1 ENHRY, CDR2 SYGVKD. Trimming stripped 0 bases from V and 2 bases from J, with 14 bases between. The CDR3 consists of 16 residues. CDR3 protein: CAISESVGKGAYEQYF. The CDR3 DNA sequence: TGTGCCATCAGTGAGTCTGTTGGGAAAGGGGCCTACGAGCAGTACTTC.

This sequence joins TRBV19 and TRBJ1-2; D may be TRBD1 (6 bases). This CDR3 spans 13 amino acids. The germline V gene has CDR1 LNHDA and CDR2 SQIVND (reference sequence). Between the trimmed V and J ends, which lost 5 bases and 6 bases, there was a span of 13 bases. The CDR3 DNA follows: TGTGCCAGTAGTCCGACAGGTGGCAATGGCTACACCTTC. Protein product: CASSPTGGNGYTF.

The chain recombines TRBV5-1 with TRBJ2-1; TRBD1 might be the D (5 bases). This CDR3 is built from 13 residues. Germline CDR1 and CDR2: SGHRS and YFSETQ. The germline V and J ends were trimmed by 4 bases and 6 bases, with 11 bases remaining between them. CDR3 coding DNA: TGCGCCAGCAGCCCGCAGGGTGGCAATGAGCAGTTCTTC. This codes for CASSPQGGNEQFF.

The chain couples TRBV5-1 to TRBJ2-5; maybe TRBD1 (5 bases). V lost 5 bases, J lost 4 bases, and 18 bases lay in between. CDR1 and CDR2 (germline): SGHRS, YFSETQ. There are 15 residues in the CDR3. CDR3 sequence (DNA): TGCGCCAGCAGGGGCAGGGCAGGGCAGCCAGAGACCCAGTACTTC. It translates to CASRGRAGQPETQYF.

This clone was observed once. This chain connects TRBV7-2 to TRBJ2-3, with TRBD1 identical over 7 bases. The CDR3 has 19 amino acids. CDR1 is SGHTA and CDR2 is FQGNSA in the germline V gene. V was pared by 3 bases and J by 2 bases, with 17 bases of the junction left unmatched. CDR3: CASSFRGNRQGGPTDTQYF. The CDR3 DNA follows: TGTGCCAGCAGCTTTAGGGGAAACCGACAGGGTGGACCCACAGATACGCAGTATTTT.

In its sample, this clone was seen a few times. The chain is built from TRBV2 and TRBJ2-7; perhaps TRBD1 as D (5 bases). The CDR3 runs 11 residues. V shed 8 bases and J shed 4 bases, with 9 bases lying between them. CDR1 and CDR2 from the germline V gene are SNHLY and FYNNEI. The CDR3 DNA follows: TGTGCCAGCTCAGGGATGTACGAGCAGTACTTC. Protein sequence: CASSGMYEQYF.

This clone was detected only once. The rearrangement uses TRBV4-1 and TRBJ1-1, with D unresolved. CDR3 size: 13 residues. Trimming stripped 1 base from V and 5 bases from J, with 8 bases between. The germline V gene has CDR1 MGHRA and CDR2 YSYEKL. CDR3 amino acids: CASSQVGGTEAFF. CDR3 nucleotide sequence: TGCGCCAGCAGCCAAGTTGGCGGAACTGAAGCTTTCTTT.

The chain carries TRBV6-5 and TRBJ2-1; unclear D gene. The CDR3 covers 15 residues. Germline V lookup: CDR1 MNHEY, CDR2 SVGAGI. Trimming took off 0 bases at V and 5 bases at J, with 11 bases between the two ends. The CDR3 nucleotides are TGTGCCAGCAGTTACTCGTCAGGTCAAAACAATGAGCAGTTCTTC. Translating gives CASSYSSGQNNEQFF.

The V and J genes are TRBV19 and TRBJ1-4, with D maybe TRBD1 (6 bases). The CDR3 extends over 14 amino acids. In germline, CDR1 is LNHDA, CDR2 SQIVND (reference sequence). The ends were cut back, 6 bases at V and 0 bases at J, with 8 bases in the middle. The DNA for the CDR3 is TGTGCCAGTAGGGGGGCCTCAACTAATGAAAAACTGTTTTTT. This sequence encodes CASRGASTNEKLFF.

The chain links TRBV19 to TRBJ1-3; D uncertain. Per germline, CDR1 LNHDA and CDR2 SQIVND (reference sequence). The V and J ends lost 5 bases and 1 base respectively, with 9 bases between them. The CDR3 extends over 14 amino acids. CDR3 sequence: CASSLTVSGNTIYF. In DNA form, the CDR3 reads TGTGCCAGTAGTTTAACAGTTTCTGGAAACACCATATATTTT.

The rearrangement uses TRBV5-6 and TRBJ2-5; 13 nucleotides match TRBD2. V lost 4 bases to trimming and J lost 4 bases; unmatched junction nucleotides: 7. The CDR3 loop spans 16 amino acids. CDR1 SGHDT and CDR2 YYEEEE come from the germline V gene. CDR3 residues: CASSLRTSGGSETQYF. The CDR3 DNA is TGTGCCAGCAGCCTCCGGACTAGCGGGGGATCAGAGACCCAGTACTTC. Together with reference TRBV5-6 and TRBJ2-5, the CDR3 gives the full variable domain: DAGVTQSPTHLIKTRGQQVTLRCSPKSGHDTVSWYQQALGQGPQFIFQYYEEEERQRGNFPDRFSGHQFPNYSSELNVNALLLGDSALYLCASSLRTSGGSETQYFGPGTRLLVL.

The V and J genes are TRBV28 and TRBJ1-5; D may be TRBD1 (5 bases). Trimming left V 6 bases short and J 7 bases short, with 13 bases between. The CDR3 is 13 residues long. Per germline, CDR1 MDHEN and CDR2 SYDVKM. Here the CDR3 DNA reads TGTGCCAGCAGCCAGGGTCCTTTCCAGCCCCAGCATTTT. Protein: CASSQGPFQPQHF. Variable domain in full (rest from reference TRBV28 and TRBJ1-5): DVKVTQSSRYLVKRTGEKVFLECVQDMDHENMFWYRQDPGLGLRLIYFSYDVKMKEKGDIPEGYSVSREKKERFSLILESASTNQTSMYLCASSQGPFQPQHFGDGTRLSIL.

This chain uses TRBV5-1 with TRBJ2-2; 8 nucleotides align to TRBD1. The CDR3 is made up of 14 amino acids. Per the germline V gene, CDR1 is SGHRS and CDR2 is YFSETQ. The J segment lost 7 bases and the V segment lost 4 bases, leaving 6 bases of the junction unmatched. The CDR3 DNA reads TGCGCCAGCAGCATTCAGGGGGCGGTCGGGGAGCTGTTTTTT. As protein: CASSIQGAVGELFF.

The chain has TRBV7-3 and TRBJ1-1; 7 bases align to TRBD1. The CDR3 has 13 amino acids. With V trimmed by 6 bases and J by 1 base, 2 bases remained unmatched. CDR1 and CDR2 (germline): SGHTA, FQGTGA. The CDR3 loop is CASRRQGNTEAFF. In DNA, the CDR3 is TGTGCCAGCAGACGACAGGGGAACACTGAAGCTTTCTTT.

This chain joins TRBV27 and TRBJ2-1; TRBD1 agrees at 7 bases. This CDR3 has 13 residues. Germline CDR1 MNHEY, CDR2 SMNVEV (reference sequence). V was pared by 9 bases and J by 7 bases, with 9 bases of the junction left unmatched. The CDR3 reads CARERQGTNEQFF. The CDR3 DNA reads TGTGCCAGGGAGAGACAGGGTACTAATGAGCAGTTCTTC.

The V call is TRBV6-5, the J call TRBJ2-7; weak D call: TRBD2 (5 bases). There are 15 residues in the CDR3. V gave up 6 bases and J gave up 2 bases, with 17 bases separating them. The germline gives CDR1 MNHEY, CDR2 SVGAGI. The CDR3 DNA follows: TGTGCCAGCAGCCCAGAGGACCGGGATACCTACGAGCAGTACTTC. Protein sequence: CASSPEDRDTYEQYF.

The chain is built from TRBV7-2 and TRBJ2-2; no clear D gene. Germline V lookup: CDR1 SGHTA, CDR2 FQGNSA. V shed 2 bases and J shed 3 bases, with 7 bases lying between them. This CDR3 is built from 14 residues. CDR3 in DNA: TGTGCCAGCAGCTTATCTTTTGACACCGGGGAGCTGTTTTTT. Its protein is CASSLSFDTGELFF.

The chain joins TRBV19 to TRBJ2-1, with D possibly matching TRBD1 (5 bases). Germline V lookup: CDR1 LNHDA, CDR2 SQIVND (reference sequence). The V gene lost 5 bases and the J gene lost 8 bases, with 10 bases spanning the gap. This CDR3 region has 12 residues. The CDR3 protein is CASSSGYYEQFF. CDR3 nucleotide sequence: TGTGCCAGTAGTTCAGGGTATTATGAGCAGTTCTTC.

The chain uses TRBV15 and TRBJ2-5; 7 bases fit TRBD2. This CDR3 comprises 14 residues. CDR1 and CDR2 from the germline V gene are LNHNV and YYDKDF (reference sequence). Trimming at V came to 0 bases and at J to 5 bases, leaving 3 bases not matched to a gene. CDR3 DNA sequence: TGTGCCACCAGCAGAGAAATGGGAGGGGAGACCCAGTACTTC. It yields the protein CATSREMGGETQYF.

This clone was recorded a few times. V and J are TRBV7-2 and TRBJ1-5, with D uncertain. This CDR3 region has 13 residues. Germline V gene lookup returns CDR1 SGHTA and CDR2 FQGNSA. The ends were cut back, 1 base at V and 4 bases at J, with 5 bases in the middle. The CDR3 here is CASSLVQNQPQHF. In nucleotides, the CDR3 is TGTGCCAGCAGCTTAGTACAGAATCAGCCCCAGCATTTT.

On this clone: The sample contains more than one DNA sequence encoding this CDR3. This chain uses TRBV29-1 with TRBJ2-7; TRBD2 agrees at 7 bases. The germline V gene encodes CDR1 SQVTM and CDR2 ANQGSEA. This CDR3 has 12 amino acids. The junction had 2 bases not matched to a gene; V was cut back by 6 bases and J by 0 bases. CDR3 protein: CSVGLGSYEQYF. The CDR3 coding sequence is TGCAGCGTCGGACTAGGCTCCTACGAGCAGTACTTC.

A single count supports this clone. V gene TRBV19 combines with J gene TRBJ2-3; 14 nucleotides agree with TRBD2. Germline assignment: CDR1 LNHDA and CDR2 SQIVND (reference sequence). Trimming at V came to 4 bases and at J to 6 bases, leaving 3 bases not matched to a gene. The CDR3 covers 15 residues. CDR3 nucleotides: TGTGCCAGTAGTAGGGGACTAGCGGGAGTCGATACGCAGTATTTT. Protein sequence: CASSRGLAGVDTQYF.